This T cell receptor beta chain was identified during a study of blood T cell repertoires in COVID-19. About the study: The study drew acute and convalescent COVID-19 samples from the United States, Italy and Spain. Sources were T cells, B-cell-depleted T cells, or PBMCs; the material itself was cDNA or gDNA.

Authors' data handling: The assay estimated nucleated cells by amplifying reference gene primers. This table comes from immunoSEQ multiplex PCR, and its TCRdb copy is limited to in-frame clones, with some not included. The V and J calls and clone size were taken over from that table, and D and trimming were inferred from the DNA. The repertoire includes 75,000 or so clones, approximately 82% of them detected once, and roughly 18% sits in the top ten. V lost 5 bases and J 6 bases, leaving 10 bases between the germline ends. CDR3 size: 11 residues. The germline CDR1 and CDR2 sequences are DFQATT and SNEGSKA (reference sequence).

Input material: peripheral blood. The J gene is TRBJ1-1, the V gene TRBV20-1, with a possible D match to TRBD1 (6 bases). This TCR was sampled from a woman aged 80 or over with acute or convalescent COVID-19. The CDR3 DNA is TGCAGTGCTTCCAGGGGTTCTGAAGCTTTCTTT. Its protein is CSASRGSEAFF.